These T cell receptor beta chains were read from a single sample in a study of T cells in Graves' hyperthyroidism and ophthalmopathy. TCRdb independently ran MiXCR on the multiplex PCR reads; one entry per CDR3 protein. The profile shows some 350,000 distinct CDR3 sequences, roughly an eighth of them singletons. The sequenced material came from blood. The receptors stem from a woman aged 40-49 years with Graves' ophthalmopathy. The CDR3 runs from the conserved cysteine through the conserved F or W. D genes are given only for firm matches. A clone size is listed for some rows: how often the clone was seen (once, few, many), or a class if it is expanded.

>TRBJ1-1|TRBV5-1|.|.
CASSLLGGPNTEAFF
TGCGCCAGCAGCTTGCTGGGGGGCCCTAACACTGAAGCTTTCTTT
>TRBJ2-3|TRBV28|many|.
CASSGSIGTDTQYF
TGTGCCAGCAGCGGGTCCATTGGCACAGATACGCAGTATTTT
>TRBJ2-7|TRBV2|.|.
CASSEAPRSSYEQYF
TGTGCCAGCAGTGAAGCGCCCAGGAGCTCCTACGAGCAGTACTTC
>TRBJ1-2|TRBV4-1|.|.
CASSPLVNYGYTF
TGCGCCAGCAGCCCCCTCGTCAACTATGGCTACACCTTC
>TRBJ2-7|TRBV20-1|few|TRBD2
CSAHQMLAGVSEQYF
TGCAGTGCCCATCAGATGCTAGCGGGAGTAAGCGAGCAGTACTTC
>TRBJ2-1|TRBV20-1|.|TRBD2
CSARSSGGPGLFF
TGCAGTGCTAGATCCAGCGGGGGGCCGGGTCTGTTCTTC
>TRBJ2-6|TRBV27|many|.
CASSLSALRGGAGANVLTF
TGTGCCAGCAGTTTATCGGCTTTAAGAGGGGGTGCAGGGGCCAACGTCCTGACTTTC
>TRBJ2-5|TRBV5-6|few|.
CASSHRGDQRGTQYF
TGTGCCAGCAGCCACAGGGGAGACCAGCGGGGGACCCAGTACTTC
>TRBJ2-5|TRBV12-3/TRBV12-4|many|.
CASSLSLNQETQYF
TGTGCCAGCAGTTTGTCCCTCAACCAAGAGACCCAGTACTTC
>TRBJ2-3|TRBV7-2|.|TRBD2
CASSPRGVTDTQYF
TGTGCCAGCAGCCCGCGGGGGGTAACAGATACGCAGTATTTT
>TRBJ1-3|TRBV20-1|few|.
CTLPGGNTIYF
TGCACACTCCCTGGGGGAAACACCATATATTTT
>TRBJ2-7|TRBV5-1|.|.
CASSLGGRDEQYF
TGCGCCAGCAGCTTGGGGGGGCGAGACGAGCAGTACTTC
>TRBJ2-1|TRBV30|.|TRBD2
CAWREGTSGYNEQFF
TGTGCCTGGAGGGAGGGGACTAGCGGCTACAATGAGCAGTTCTTC
>TRBJ2-3|TRBV4-1|few|TRBD2
CASSQDIKRGELTDTQYF
TGCGCCAGCAGCCAAGATATAAAACGGGGGGAGCTCACAGATACGCAGTATTTT
>TRBJ1-1|TRBV2|many|.
CASSPRTVNTEAFF
TGTGCCAGCAGCCCAAGGACAGTCAACACTGAAGCTTTCTTT
>TRBJ1-4|TRBV5-4|.|.
CASSLGVRRSNEKLFF
TGTGCCAGCAGCTTGGGGGTCAGGAGATCAAATGAAAAACTGTTTTTT
>TRBJ2-5|TRBV28|many|.
CASSFRDRETQYF
TGTGCCAGCAGTTTCAGGGATCGCGAGACCCAGTACTTC
>TRBJ2-1|TRBV19|.|.
CASSLGYHNEQFF
TGTGCCAGTAGTCTTGGGTACCACAATGAGCAGTTCTTC
>TRBJ2-6|TRBV7-9|.|TRBD2
CASRSTSGRSGANVLTF
TGTGCCAGCAGGTCGACTAGCGGGAGGTCTGGGGCCAACGTCCTGACTTTC
>TRBJ2-5|TRBV12-3/TRBV12-4|few|.
CASSLEKTQYF
TGTGCCAGCAGTTTAGAGAAGACCCAGTACTTC
>TRBJ2-3|TRBV28|many|.
CASIELGGFADTQYF
TGTGCCAGCATCGAATTAGGGGGATTCGCAGATACGCAGTATTTT
>TRBJ2-3|TRBV9|many|TRBD2
CASSVDSSGMIDTQYF
TGTGCCAGCAGCGTAGACTCTAGCGGGATGATAGATACGCAGTATTTT
>TRBJ2-2|TRBV10-3|many|TRBD1
CAISESRDRLTGELFF
TGTGCCATCAGTGAGTCTAGGGACAGACTCACCGGGGAGCTGTTTTTT
>TRBJ2-1|TRBV27|many|TRBD2
CASSLFLGLANEQFF
TGTGCCAGCAGTTTATTTCTGGGACTAGCCAATGAGCAGTTCTTC
>TRBJ2-5|TRBV11-2|many|.
CASSFLRQGEETQYF
TGTGCCAGCAGCTTTCTGCGGCAGGGCGAAGAGACCCAGTACTTC
>TRBJ2-7|TRBV29-1|many|.
CSVLPRFNSYEQYF
TGCAGCGTGTTGCCCCGGTTTAACTCCTACGAGCAGTACTTC
>TRBJ1-2|TRBV19|many|.
CATQFSSNGYTF
TGTGCCACCCAGTTCTCGTCGAATGGCTACACCTTC
>TRBJ2-3|TRBV27|many|TRBD2
CASSPSRTSGSTDTQYF
TGTGCCAGCAGTCCTTCACGGACTAGCGGGAGCACAGATACGCAGTATTTT
>TRBJ2-7|TRBV20-1|few|.
CSARTGEQYF
TGCAGTGCTAGAACCGGGGAGCAGTACTTC
>TRBJ2-7|TRBV3-1|.|.
CASSQLSSYEQYF
TGTGCCAGCAGCCAGCTGTCCTCCTACGAGCAGTACTTC
>TRBJ2-3|TRBV6-5|many|TRBD2
CASSYSKAGGLIHTDTQYF
TGTGCCAGCAGTTACTCGAAGGCGGGGGGGCTTATCCATACAGATACGCAGTATTTT
>TRBJ2-3|TRBV2|many|.
CASKIITDTQYF
TGTGCCAGCAAAATCATTACAGATACGCAGTATTTT
>TRBJ1-2|TRBV7-8|.|.
CASSSAFPYGYTF
TGTGCCAGCTCCAGCGCATTTCCCTATGGCTACACCTTC
>TRBJ1-4|TRBV12-3/TRBV12-4|many|TRBD1
CASSWRQGEKLFF
TGTGCCAGCAGTTGGAGACAGGGGGAAAAACTGTTTTTT
>TRBJ1-3|TRBV6-2/TRBV6-3|many|.
CASSGLHSGNTIYF
TGTGCCAGCTCGGGACTCCACTCTGGAAACACCATATATTTT
>TRBJ1-5|TRBV20-1|many|.
CSAIPGASNQPQHF
TGCAGTGCTATCCCCGGGGCTTCCAATCAGCCCCAGCATTTT
>TRBJ1-2|TRBV7-9|many|TRBD1
CASGTENYGYTF
TGTGCCAGCGGGACAGAAAACTATGGCTACACCTTC
>TRBJ1-4|TRBV3-1|.|.
CASSPQGLAATNEKLFF
TGTGCCAGCAGCCCTCAGGGTCTTGCCGCAACTAATGAAAAACTGTTTTTT
>TRBJ2-5|TRBV2|many|TRBD2
CASTPRVAGEETQYF
TGTGCCAGCACCCCCCGGGTAGCGGGAGAAGAGACCCAGTACTTC
>TRBJ2-7|TRBV19|few|.
CASSSGGQSSYEQYF
TGTGCCAGTAGTTCGGGGGGCCAAAGTTCCTACGAGCAGTACTTC
>TRBJ1-2|TRBV11-3|.|.
CASSPPSRDDGYTF
TGTGCCAGCAGCCCACCTTCCCGGGATGATGGCTACACCTTC
>TRBJ2-7|TRBV11-2|few|TRBD2
CASSLKLFGTTASSHEQYF
TGTGCCAGCAGCTTAAAACTATTTGGGACTACGGCGTCTAGTCACGAGCAGTACTTC
>TRBJ1-4|TRBV19|.|.
CASSIGAGTTNEKLFF
TGTGCCAGTAGTATAGGGGCAGGGACAACTAATGAAAAACTGTTTTTT
>TRBJ1-2|TRBV28|many|TRBD1
CASSLIDRENGYTF
TGTGCCAGCAGTCTAATCGACAGGGAGAATGGCTACACCTTC
>TRBJ1-5|TRBV27|many|.
CASSSTVYSNQPQHF
TGTGCCAGCAGTTCGACGGTTTATAGCAATCAGCCCCAGCATTTT
>TRBJ2-1|TRBV12-3/TRBV12-4|many|TRBD2
CASSFRTSGRVNEQFF
TGTGCCAGCAGTTTCAGGACTAGCGGGAGGGTCAATGAGCAGTTCTTC
>TRBJ1-5|TRBV4-1|few|.
CASSQAVGTGNQPQHF
TGCGCCAGCAGCCAAGCTGTGGGTACGGGAAATCAGCCCCAGCATTTT
>TRBJ2-1|TRBV6-1|many|.
CASSEVLVGEQFF
TGTGCCAGCAGTGAAGTACTGGTGGGCGAGCAGTTCTTC
>TRBJ2-3|TRBV20-1|few|TRBD2
CSADRGGTDTQYF
TGCAGTGCTGACCGGGGGGGCACAGATACGCAGTATTTT
>TRBJ2-3|TRBV29-1|.|TRBD2
CSVEYPPGLAGGPGTDTQYF
TGCAGCGTTGAATATCCTCCGGGACTAGCGGGAGGGCCGGGCACAGATACGCAGTATTTT
>TRBJ2-5|TRBV7-2|many|.
CASTPKGVKETQYF
TGTGCCAGCACCCCCAAGGGTGTTAAAGAGACCCAGTACTTC
>TRBJ2-3|TRBV19|many|.
CASSIERASTDTQYF
TGTGCCAGTAGTATAGAGCGCGCTAGCACAGATACGCAGTATTTT
>TRBJ1-3|TRBV2|many|.
CASSAGQGRDIGGNTIYF
TGTGCCAGCAGCGCGGGGCAGGGGCGAGACATCGGAGGAAACACCATATATTTT
>TRBJ2-2|TRBV10-3|many|TRBD1
CAISERGGRTGELFF
TGTGCCATCAGTGAGAGAGGGGGCAGAACCGGGGAGCTGTTTTTT
>TRBJ2-1|TRBV25-1|many|TRBD2
CASSEAGGGPNEQFF
TGTGCCAGCAGTGAGGCGGGGGGGGGTCCCAATGAGCAGTTCTTC
>TRBJ1-1|TRBV12-5|.|TRBD1
CASGLFSGQGGEDTEAFF
TGTGCTAGTGGTTTGTTCTCGGGACAGGGAGGTGAAGACACTGAAGCTTTCTTT
>TRBJ1-1|TRBV6-1|many|.
CASRQGFTEAFF
TGTGCCAGCAGACAGGGATTCACTGAAGCTTTCTTT
>TRBJ2-1|TRBV6-1|many|.
CASSPTGSAYNEQFF
TGTGCCAGCAGCCCAACAGGGTCGGCCTACAATGAGCAGTTCTTC